Below are 21 T cell receptor beta chains sequenced from a single sample in a study of shared clonotypes between healthy human individuals. Clones were read by immunoSEQ multiplex PCR, and TCRdb kept only the in-frame ones, dropping some. The repertoire holds millions of clones, with over 85% as singletons. Source material: naive CD4+ T cells sorted from blood. Documented subset: CD45RA+ positively selected. All receptors come from a man younger than 35 in good health.

The chain carries TRBV9 and TRBJ1-5; D uncertain. The V end lost 3 bases, the J end lost 6 bases, and 10 bases lay between the germline ends. There are 13 residues in the CDR3. The germline gives CDR1 SGDLS, CDR2 YYNGEE. CDR3 sequence reads: CASSASGVQPQHF. The CDR3 DNA sequence: TGTGCCAGCAGCGCCAGCGGGGTTCAGCCCCAGCATTTT.

V gene TRBV7-8 combines with J gene TRBJ2-7, with D possibly TRBD2 on 6 matching bases. V dropped 2 bases and J dropped 3 bases, with 14 bases sitting between them. Germline-derived CDR1 and CDR2 are SGHVS and FQNEAQ. CDR3 size: 15 residues. CDR3 in amino acids: CASSLLTSGFYEQYF. In DNA, the CDR3 is TGTGCCAGCAGCTTATTGACCAGCGGGTTCTACGAGCAGTACTTC.

CDR3 amino acids: CASSLGFNSYNSPLHF. DNA of the CDR3: TGTGCCAGCAGTTTGGGCTTCAACTCCTATAATTCACCCCTCCACTTT. The chain uses TRBV27 and TRBJ1-6; unclear D gene. Trimming pared 3 bases from V and 0 bases from J, leaving 9 bases between. Germline values: CDR1 MNHEY, CDR2 SMNVEV (reference sequence). The CDR3 totals 16 residues.

V and J are TRBV5-4 and TRBJ2-3, with 8 bases matching TRBD1. There are 16 residues in the CDR3. In germline, CDR1 is SGHNT, CDR2 YYREEE (reference sequence). V was pared by 0 bases and J by 5 bases, with 8 bases of the junction left unmatched. CDR3 sequence (DNA): TGTGCCAGCAGCTTGGGGACAGGGCCCCGGGGAGATACGCAGTATTTT. This encodes CASSLGTGPRGDTQYF.

The J gene is TRBJ1-5, the V gene TRBV19; D is unclear. The germline CDR1 and CDR2 sequences are LNHDA and SQIVND (reference sequence). The CDR3 length is 14 residues. The V end was cut by 4 bases, the J end by 7 bases, with 14 bases between. The CDR3 DNA follows: TGTGCCAGTAGTAGCAACGGGAGCCCCCAGCCCCAGCATTTT. The encoded protein is CASSSNGSPQPQHF.

The chain links TRBV9 to TRBJ1-3, with D unresolved. The germline gives CDR1 SGDLS, CDR2 YYNGEE. V shed 3 bases and J shed 0 bases, with 19 bases lying between them. The CDR3 is 18 residues long. The CDR3 here is CASSARGLGTGSGNTIYF. The CDR3 DNA sequence: TGTGCCAGCAGCGCCAGAGGGTTAGGTACCGGCTCTGGAAACACCATATATTTT.

A word on this clone: This same CDR3 is encoded by further DNA sequences in the sample. This chain uses TRBV30 with TRBJ1-2; D might be TRBD1 (5 bases). The CDR3 extends over 12 amino acids. Trimming stripped 2 bases from V and 5 bases from J, with 9 bases between. Germline values: CDR1 GTSNPN, CDR2 SVGIG (reference sequence). CDR3 loop: CAWSLTGYGYTF. As DNA, the CDR3 is TGTGCCTGGAGTCTTACAGGTTATGGCTACACCTTC. Full variable domain (outside the CDR3, taken from reference TRBV30 and TRBJ1-2): SQTIHQWPATLVQPVGSPLSLECTVEGTSNPNLYWYRQAAGRGLQLLFYSVGIGQISSEVPQNLSASRPQDRQFILSSKKLLLSDSGFYLCAWSLTGYGYTFGSGTRLTVV.

This chain connects TRBV28 to TRBJ2-5, with 10 bases aligning to TRBD1. The germline V gene has CDR1 MDHEN and CDR2 SYDVKM. The CDR3 has 14 residues. The V and J ends lost 6 bases and 6 bases, in that order; junction bases with no gene match: 7. CDR3 coding DNA: TGTGCCAGCAGCAACCGGGACAGGGGCCAGACCCAGTACTTC. Amino acids: CASSNRDRGQTQYF. The whole variable domain, filled in from reference TRBV28 and TRBJ2-5, reads DVKVTQSSRYLVKRTGEKVFLECVQDMDHENMFWYRQDPGLGLRLIYFSYDVKMKEKGDIPEGYSVSREKKERFSLILESASTNQTSMYLCASSNRDRGQTQYFGPGTRLLVL.

This clone showed up just once. The rearrangement uses TRBV5-1 and TRBJ2-6, with D hard to call. Trimming removed 0 bases at V and 1 base at J, with 5 bases between. Germline CDR1 and CDR2: SGHRS and YFSETQ. This CDR3 is built from 15 residues. This CDR3 reads CASSLEESGANVLTF. CDR3 coding DNA: TGCGCCAGCAGCTTGGAGGAGTCTGGGGCCAACGTCCTGACTTTC.

The rearrangement joins TRBV7-9 to TRBJ1-1; D remains unclear. The CDR3 has 13 amino acids. Trimming removed 4 bases from V and 0 bases from J, with 6 bases in between. Germline V gene sequence: CDR1 SEHNR, CDR2 FQNEAQ (reference sequence). The DNA for the CDR3 is TGTGCCAGCAGCTCTTTCATGAACACTGAAGCTTTCTTT. Residues: CASSSFMNTEAFF.

The genes are TRBV5-6 and TRBJ2-4; TRBD1 is a possible D gene (5 bases). The CDR3 is made up of 13 amino acids. Germline CDR1 is SGHDT and CDR2 is YYEEEE. Trimming left V 0 bases short and J 5 bases short, with 6 bases between. The CDR3 sequence: CASSLVGQNIQYF. CDR3 DNA: TGTGCCAGCAGCTTGGTGGGGCAAAACATTCAGTACTTC. Variable domain in full (rest from reference TRBV5-6 and TRBJ2-4): DAGVTQSPTHLIKTRGQQVTLRCSPKSGHDTVSWYQQALGQGPQFIFQYYEEEERQRGNFPDRFSGHQFPNYSSELNVNALLLGDSALYLCASSLVGQNIQYFGAGTRLSVL.

The chain joins TRBV7-2 to TRBJ2-2, with TRBD1 matching over 7 bases. Germline V gene data show CDR1 as SGHTA and CDR2 as FQGNSA. V was clipped by 0 bases and J by 4 bases; unmatched bases: 5. This CDR3 is 16 amino acids long. CDR3 in DNA: TGTGCCAGCAGCTTAGCTACAGGGGCCCTCACCGGGGAGCTGTTTTTT. Translated: CASSLATGALTGELFF.

Comment on this clone: Other DNA sequences in the sample encode the same CDR3. The J gene is TRBJ2-3, the V gene TRBV5-1, with D possibly TRBD1 on 6 matching bases. The CDR3 runs 14 residues. Trimming left V 4 bases short and J 0 bases short, with 9 bases between. CDR1 is SGHRS, CDR2 YFSETQ, per germline. Here the CDR3 reads CASSLGQSTDTQYF. As DNA, the CDR3 is TGCGCCAGCAGCCTTGGACAGAGCACAGATACGCAGTATTTT.

The chain is built from TRBV5-5 and TRBJ2-3, with 8 bases identical to TRBD2. CDR3 length: 17 amino acids. Germline values: CDR1 SGHKS, CDR2 YYEKEE (reference sequence). Losses at the gene ends were 2 bases for V and 0 bases for J; bases not matched to a gene: 8. The CDR3 loop is CASSFPRGDKSTDTQYF. The CDR3 region has the DNA TGTGCCAGCAGCTTCCCGCGGGGGGACAAAAGCACAGATACGCAGTATTTT.

This chain uses TRBV7-2 with TRBJ2-1; 11 positions agree with TRBD2. The CDR3 runs 16 residues. Germline V lookup: CDR1 SGHTA, CDR2 FQGNSA. The V and J ends lost 4 bases and 1 base, in that order; junction bases with no gene match: 3. CDR3 protein: CASSSRLAGSYNEQFF. The CDR3 DNA is TGTGCCAGCAGCTCCAGACTAGCGGGATCCTACAATGAGCAGTTCTTC.

V usage is TRBV18 and J usage is TRBJ1-5; perhaps TRBD1 as D (6 bases). V was clipped by 2 bases and J by 7 bases, with 9 bases between them. CDR3 length equals 13 residues. CDR1 and CDR2 (germline): KGHSH, LQKENI. CDR3 bases: TGTGCCAGCTCACCAGGGACACAGCAGCCCCAGCATTTT. Translating it yields CASSPGTQQPQHF.

This clone was found once. This rearrangement joins TRBV12-5 to TRBJ1-5; D is unclear. The CDR3 has 13 residues. The V gene lost 1 base and the J gene lost 4 bases, with 5 bases spanning the gap. Germline CDR1 and CDR2: LGHNT and FRNRAP. Here the CDR3 reads CASGLGKNQPQHF. The CDR3 DNA is TGTGCTAGTGGTTTGGGAAAAAATCAGCCCCAGCATTTT.

The chain combines TRBV10-3 with TRBJ2-1; D could derive from TRBD1 or TRBD2 (5 bases each). Between the trimmed V and J ends, which lost 0 bases and 7 bases, there was a span of 10 bases. The CDR3 consists of 14 residues. Germline V gene sequence: CDR1 ENHRY, CDR2 SYGVKD. The CDR3 DNA follows: TGTGCCATCAGTGAGTCTCCAGGGAGAAATGAGCAGTTCTTC. As protein: CAISESPGRNEQFF.

The chain is built from TRBV5-1 and TRBJ2-3; 7 bases agree with TRBD1. J gave up 3 bases and V 2 bases, and 6 bases lay outside the gene matches. From germline, CDR1 is SGHRS and CDR2 YFSETQ. This CDR3 has 15 amino acids. The CDR3 DNA sequence: TGCGCCAGCAGCTTTGAAGGGGGCGCGACAGATACGCAGTATTTT. Translated, it gives CASSFEGGATDTQYF.

V and J are TRBV2 and TRBJ1-3; D unresolved. The CDR3 consists of 12 residues. Trimming cost V 6 bases and J 8 bases, with 11 bases left between them. Germline CDR1 SNHLY, CDR2 FYNNEI. CDR3 sequence (DNA): TGTGCCAGCAGCGGGCAAGCGGACACCATATATTTT. Encoded protein: CASSGQADTIYF. Drawing the rest from reference TRBV2 and TRBJ1-3, the complete variable domain is EPEVTQTPSHQVTQMGQEVILRCVPISNHLYFYWYRQILGQKVEFLVSFYNNEISEKSEIFDDQFSVERPDGSNFTLKIRSTKLEDSAMYFCASSGQADTIYFGEGSWLTVV.

The chain couples TRBV27 to TRBJ1-6; 7 bases match TRBD1. The germline V gene has CDR1 MNHEY and CDR2 SMNVEV (reference sequence). The V gene end was trimmed by 5 bases and the J gene end by 5 bases; junction bases not matched to a gene: 6. The CDR3 runs to 15 residues. In nucleotides, the CDR3 is TGTGCCAGCAGTCGACAGGGTCCTAATAATTCACCCCTCCACTTT. It encodes CASSRQGPNNSPLHF.